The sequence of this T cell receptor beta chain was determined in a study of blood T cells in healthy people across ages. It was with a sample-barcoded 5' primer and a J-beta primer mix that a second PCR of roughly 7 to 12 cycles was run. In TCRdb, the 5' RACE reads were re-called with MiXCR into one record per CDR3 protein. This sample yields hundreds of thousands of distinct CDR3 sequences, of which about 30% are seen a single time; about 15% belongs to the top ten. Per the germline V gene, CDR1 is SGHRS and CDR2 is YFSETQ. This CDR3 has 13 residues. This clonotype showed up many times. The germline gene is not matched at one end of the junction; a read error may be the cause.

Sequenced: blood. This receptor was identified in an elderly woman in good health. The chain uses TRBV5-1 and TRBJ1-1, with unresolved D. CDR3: CASSLAWDTEAFF. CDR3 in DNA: TGTGCCAGCAGCTTAGCGTGGGACACTGAAGCTTTCTTT.